This TCR beta chain was profiled in a study of regulatory T cells in long-lasting Graves disease. Germline values: CDR1 MDHEN, CDR2 SYDVKM. Trimming stripped 7 bases from V and 2 bases from J, with 18 bases between. This CDR3 is built from 16 residues. Time point denoted: persistent/refractory GD, antithyroid drugs over 5 years with positive TRAb. There was RNA extracted from PBMCs, and the TCR library was made from it. This clonotype was detected ten times or more. Investigators prepared the TCR beta libraries by applying iRepertoire HTBI primers and Arm-PCR of CDR3 regions. TCRdb analysed the multiplex PCR reads with MiXCR anew, one entry per CDR3 protein. The sample holds about 470,000 distinct CDR3 sequences, 20% to 25% seen once.

This specimen consisted of peripheral blood mononuclear cells (PBMCs), obtained when the disease was refractory, from a patient treated with antithyroid drugs. The sequence was collected from a female donor with Graves disease. The chain recombines TRBV28 with TRBJ1-5; D not certain. The CDR3 region is CASTQKGPWGNQPQHF. CDR3 nucleotides: TGTGCCAGCACCCAGAAGGGCCCCTGGGGCAATCAGCCCCAGCATTTT.